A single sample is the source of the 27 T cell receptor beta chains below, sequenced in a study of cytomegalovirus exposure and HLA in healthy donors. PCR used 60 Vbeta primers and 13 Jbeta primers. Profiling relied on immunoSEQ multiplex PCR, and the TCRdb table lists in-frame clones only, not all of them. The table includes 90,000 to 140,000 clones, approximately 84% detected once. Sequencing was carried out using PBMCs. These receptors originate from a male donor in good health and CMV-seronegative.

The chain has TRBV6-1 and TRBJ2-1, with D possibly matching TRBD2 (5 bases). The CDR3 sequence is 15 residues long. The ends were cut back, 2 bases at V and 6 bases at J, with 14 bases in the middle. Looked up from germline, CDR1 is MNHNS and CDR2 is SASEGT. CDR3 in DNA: TGTGCCAGCAGTGAAACCCGCGGGTCCGGCAATGAGCAGTTCTTC. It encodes CASSETRGSGNEQFF.

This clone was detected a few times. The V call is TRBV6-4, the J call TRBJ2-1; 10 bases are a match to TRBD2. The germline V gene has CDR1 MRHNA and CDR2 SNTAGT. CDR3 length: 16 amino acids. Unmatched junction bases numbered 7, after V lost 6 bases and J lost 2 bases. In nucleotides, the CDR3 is TGTGCCAGCAGCCTTACTAGCGGGGTTCCCTACAATGAGCAGTTCTTC. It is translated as CASSLTSGVPYNEQFF.

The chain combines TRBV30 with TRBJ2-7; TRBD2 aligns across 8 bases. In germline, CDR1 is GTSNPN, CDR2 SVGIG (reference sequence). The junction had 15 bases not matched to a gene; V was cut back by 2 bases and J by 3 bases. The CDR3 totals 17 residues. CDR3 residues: CAWSHRVAGKKYYEQYF. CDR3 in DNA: TGTGCCTGGAGTCATCGGGTAGCGGGAAAAAAATACTACGAGCAGTACTTC.

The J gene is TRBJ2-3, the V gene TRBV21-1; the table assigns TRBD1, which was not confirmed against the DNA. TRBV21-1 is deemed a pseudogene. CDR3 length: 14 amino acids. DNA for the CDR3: TGTGCCAGCAGCTTAGGGGGTTTGGCAGATACGCAGTATTTT. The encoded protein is CASSLGGLADTQYF.

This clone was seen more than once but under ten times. CDR3 DNA: TGTGCCAGCAGGTCGGGACTCTACAATGAGCAGTTCTTC. Encoded protein: CASRSGLYNEQFF. The J gene is TRBJ2-1, the V gene TRBV6-6; perhaps TRBD2 as D (6 bases). Germline CDR1 is MNHNY and CDR2 is SVGAGI (reference sequence). The CDR3 covers 13 residues. V shed 6 bases and J shed 3 bases, with 9 bases lying between them.

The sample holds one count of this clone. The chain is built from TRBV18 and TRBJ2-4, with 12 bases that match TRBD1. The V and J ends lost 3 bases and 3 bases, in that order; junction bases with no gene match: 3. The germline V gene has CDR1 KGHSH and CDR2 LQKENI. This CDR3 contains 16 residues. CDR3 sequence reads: CASSPGQGAVKNIQYF. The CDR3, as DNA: TGTGCCAGCTCACCGGGACAGGGGGCTGTCAAAAACATTCAGTACTTC.

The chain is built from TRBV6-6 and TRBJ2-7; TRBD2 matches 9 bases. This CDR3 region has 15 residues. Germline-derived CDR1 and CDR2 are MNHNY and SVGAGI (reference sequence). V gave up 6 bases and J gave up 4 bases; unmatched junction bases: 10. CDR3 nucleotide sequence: TGTGCCAGCAGCAACATAGCGGGAGTGTCGTACGAGCAGTACTTC. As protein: CASSNIAGVSYEQYF.

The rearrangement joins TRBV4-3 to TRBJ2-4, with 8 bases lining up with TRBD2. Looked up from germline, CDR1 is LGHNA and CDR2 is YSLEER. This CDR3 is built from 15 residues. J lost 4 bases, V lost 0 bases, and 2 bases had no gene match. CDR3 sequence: CASSQDRGGKNIQYF. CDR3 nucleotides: TGCGCCAGCAGCCAAGATCGGGGGGGAAAAAACATTCAGTACTTC.

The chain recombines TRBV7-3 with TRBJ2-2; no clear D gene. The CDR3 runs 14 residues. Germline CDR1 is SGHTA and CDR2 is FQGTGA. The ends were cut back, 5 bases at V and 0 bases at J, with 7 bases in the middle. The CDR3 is CASSVLANTGELFF. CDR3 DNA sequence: TGTGCCAGCAGCGTCCTTGCGAACACCGGGGAGCTGTTTTTT.

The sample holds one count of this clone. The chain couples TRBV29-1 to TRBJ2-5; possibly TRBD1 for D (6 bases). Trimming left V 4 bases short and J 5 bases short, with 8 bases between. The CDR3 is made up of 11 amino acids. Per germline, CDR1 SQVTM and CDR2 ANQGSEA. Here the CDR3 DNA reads TGCAGCGTTGTAACAGGGGAGACCCAGTACTTC. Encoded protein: CSVVTGETQYF.

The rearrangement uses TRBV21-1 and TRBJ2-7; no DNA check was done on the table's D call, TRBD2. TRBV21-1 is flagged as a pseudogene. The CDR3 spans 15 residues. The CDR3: CASTHTSGLIYEQYF. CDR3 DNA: TGTGCCAGCACTCATACTAGCGGGCTAATCTACGAGCAGTACTTC.

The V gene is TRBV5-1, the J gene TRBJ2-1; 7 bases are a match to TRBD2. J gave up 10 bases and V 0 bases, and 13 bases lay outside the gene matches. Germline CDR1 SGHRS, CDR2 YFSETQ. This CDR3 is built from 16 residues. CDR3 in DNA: TGCGCCAGCAGCTTGGCCAATTGGGGAGGGCCACTAGAGCAGTTCTTC. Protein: CASSLANWGGPLEQFF.

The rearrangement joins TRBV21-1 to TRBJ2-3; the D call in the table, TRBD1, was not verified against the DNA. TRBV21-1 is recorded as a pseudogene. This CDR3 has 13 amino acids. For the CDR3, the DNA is TGTGCCAGCAGCACCCGGACAGGGGATACGCAGTATTTT. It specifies CASSTRTGDTQYF.

CDR3 bases: TGTGCCAGCAGCTTAATCTCGGGGAATGGCTACACCTTC. Protein: CASSLISGNGYTF. The gene calls are TRBV7-3 and TRBJ1-2, with D unclear. Germline CDR1 is SGHTA and CDR2 is FQGTGA. The CDR3 covers 13 residues. Trimming took 1 base from V and 6 from J, leaving 9 bases between them.

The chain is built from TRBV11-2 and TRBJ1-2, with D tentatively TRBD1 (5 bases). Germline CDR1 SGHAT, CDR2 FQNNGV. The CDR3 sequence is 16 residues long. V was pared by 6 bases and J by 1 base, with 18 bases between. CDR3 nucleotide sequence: TGTGCCAGCAGTCTTAGGGGAGGGAGTGGTAACTATGGCTACACCTTC. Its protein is CASSLRGGSGNYGYTF.

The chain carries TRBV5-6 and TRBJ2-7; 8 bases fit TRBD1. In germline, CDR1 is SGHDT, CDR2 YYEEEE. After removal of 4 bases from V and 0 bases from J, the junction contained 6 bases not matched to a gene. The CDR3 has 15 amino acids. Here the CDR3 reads CASSPGTGSSYEQYF. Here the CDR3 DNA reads TGTGCCAGCAGCCCGGGGACAGGTAGCTCCTACGAGCAGTACTTC.

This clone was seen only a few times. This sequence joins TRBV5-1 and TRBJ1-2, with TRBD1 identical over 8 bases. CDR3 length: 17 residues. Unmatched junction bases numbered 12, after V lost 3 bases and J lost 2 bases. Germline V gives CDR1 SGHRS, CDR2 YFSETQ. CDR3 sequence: CASSSGAPGQVNYGYTF. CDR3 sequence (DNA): TGCGCCAGCAGCTCTGGCGCTCCGGGACAGGTAAACTATGGCTACACCTTC.

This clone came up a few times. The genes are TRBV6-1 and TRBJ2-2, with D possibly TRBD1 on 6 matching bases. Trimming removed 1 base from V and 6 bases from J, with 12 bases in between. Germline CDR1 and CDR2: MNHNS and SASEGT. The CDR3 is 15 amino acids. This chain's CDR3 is CASSEGSGVAGELFF. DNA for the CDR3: TGTGCCAGCAGTGAAGGATCAGGGGTGGCCGGGGAGCTGTTTTTT.

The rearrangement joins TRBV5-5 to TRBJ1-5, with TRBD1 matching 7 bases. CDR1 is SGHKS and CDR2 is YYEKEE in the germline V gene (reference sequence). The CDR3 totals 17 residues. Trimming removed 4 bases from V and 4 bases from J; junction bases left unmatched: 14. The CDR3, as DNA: TGTGCCAGCAGCCTCAGTCCCACCGGGACAGAAAATCAGCCCCAGCATTTT. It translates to CASSLSPTGTENQPQHF.

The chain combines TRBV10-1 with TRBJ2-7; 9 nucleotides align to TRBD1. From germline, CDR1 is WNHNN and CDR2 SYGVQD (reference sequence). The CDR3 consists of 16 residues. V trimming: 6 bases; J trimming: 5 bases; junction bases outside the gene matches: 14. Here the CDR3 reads CASSPKQGAVPDEQYF. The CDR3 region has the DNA TGCGCCAGCAGCCCGAAACAGGGGGCGGTTCCGGACGAGCAGTACTTC.

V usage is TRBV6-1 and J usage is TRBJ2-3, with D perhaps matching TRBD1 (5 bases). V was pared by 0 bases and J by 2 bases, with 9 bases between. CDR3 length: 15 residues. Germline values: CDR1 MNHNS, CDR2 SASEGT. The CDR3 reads CASSEATGATDTQYF. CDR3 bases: TGTGCCAGCAGTGAAGCAACAGGCGCCACAGATACGCAGTATTTT.

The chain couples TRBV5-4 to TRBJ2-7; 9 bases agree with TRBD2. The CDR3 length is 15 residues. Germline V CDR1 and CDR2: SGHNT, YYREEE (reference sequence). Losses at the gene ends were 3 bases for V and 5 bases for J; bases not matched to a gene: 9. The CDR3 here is CASSWRGGGGNEQYF. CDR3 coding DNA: TGTGCCAGCAGCTGGCGCGGGGGGGGAGGGAACGAGCAGTACTTC.

Here the CDR3 reads CASSPRGLANEQFF. The CDR3 bases are TGTGCCAGCAGCCCCCGAGGACTAGCGAATGAGCAGTTCTTC. The rearrangement uses TRBV7-8 and TRBJ2-1; TRBD2 agrees at 9 bases. Trimming took 5 bases from V and 7 from J; bases not matched to a gene: 6. This CDR3 has 14 amino acids. Germline lookup yields CDR1 SGHVS and CDR2 FQNEAQ.

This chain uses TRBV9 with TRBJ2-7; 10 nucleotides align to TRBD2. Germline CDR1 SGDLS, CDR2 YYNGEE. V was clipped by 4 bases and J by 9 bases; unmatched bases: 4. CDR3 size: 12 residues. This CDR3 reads CASSLAGGLQYF. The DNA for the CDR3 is TGTGCCAGCAGCTTAGCGGGAGGACTGCAGTACTTC. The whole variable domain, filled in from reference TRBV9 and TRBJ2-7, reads DSGVTQTPKHLITATGQRVTLRCSPRSGDLSVYWYQQSLDQGLQFLIQYYNGEERAKGNILERFSAQQFPDLHSELNLSSLELGDSALYFCASSLAGGLQYFGPGTRLTVT.

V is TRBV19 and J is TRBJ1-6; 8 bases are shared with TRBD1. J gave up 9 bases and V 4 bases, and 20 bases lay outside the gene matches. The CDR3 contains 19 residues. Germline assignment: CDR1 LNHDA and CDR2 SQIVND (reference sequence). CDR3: CASSTSGAYGQGRSSPLHF. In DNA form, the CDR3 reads TGTGCCAGTAGTACATCTGGCGCCTATGGACAGGGTCGAAGTTCACCCCTCCACTTT.

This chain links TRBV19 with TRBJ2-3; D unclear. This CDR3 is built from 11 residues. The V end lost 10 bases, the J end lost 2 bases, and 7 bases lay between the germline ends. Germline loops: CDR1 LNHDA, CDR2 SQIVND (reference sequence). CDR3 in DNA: TGTGCCACCACTTCCACAGATACGCAGTATTTT. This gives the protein CATTSTDTQYF.

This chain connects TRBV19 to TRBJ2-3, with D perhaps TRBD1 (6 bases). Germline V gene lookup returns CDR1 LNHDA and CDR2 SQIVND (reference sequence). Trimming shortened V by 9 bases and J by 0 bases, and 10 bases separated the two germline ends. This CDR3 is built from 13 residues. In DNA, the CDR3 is TGTGCCAGCGCTGACAGGAGCACAGATACGCAGTATTTT. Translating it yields CASADRSTDTQYF.